The TCR beta chain described here comes from a study of T cells after yellow fever vaccination (dated by TCRdb to the late 2010s). Study-wide context: The SMART-Seq v4 Ultra Low Input RNA kit was used to prepare libraries from fractions with low cell numbers. To follow T-cell clones before and after primary and booster YFV17D yellow fever vaccination, bulk TCR alpha and beta repertoires were sequenced over time. The cohort comprised two healthy male donors, one aged 18 to 29 and one aged 30 to 40 years. Bulk PBMC replicates and cell subsets were isolated from blood drawn at multiple timepoints before and after both primary and secondary immunization. The full study reports these points: After the booster, most of the clones that had expanded following primary vaccination were detected again (around 95% of CD4 and around nine tenths of CD8), which suggests that memory was broadly maintained. Computational filtering was needed because FACS-sorted repertoires could contain abundant contaminating clonotypes from the bulk population. Only a couple of donors were included in the study, so the extent to which the findings can be generalized is limited. A small fraction of clonotypes appeared in both the CD4 and CD8 compartments, likely as a result of convergent recombination. Compared with the primary T-cell response, the secondary T-cell response was weaker but faster, peaking on day 5 rather than day 15.

Sequencing instrument: Illumina NovaSeq 6000. TCR cDNA was made using 5'RACE template switching, a step that added a universal primer site and unique molecular identifiers. Priming of cDNA synthesis was performed from both the TCR alpha and TCR beta constant segments. Library amplification used two PCR steps, and the second PCR step added sample barcodes and sequencing adapters. Libraries were sequenced on Illumina HiSeq 2500 (2x100 bp) or NovaSeq (2x150 bp). Under the source paper's analysis protocol: MIGEC handled demultiplexing of reads and collapsing into UMI consensus sequences, while MiXCR performed V(D)J alignment. Clonotypes responding to the vaccine were identified with edgeR on replicate PBMC samples, with the criteria of FDR below 0.01 and a log2 fold change above 5 up to day 15. Each bulk clonotype was labeled CD4 or CD8 based on which sequenced repertoire, CD4 or CD8, contained the clonotype at higher abundance. The public reads were quality trimmed at Q25 with fastp and then assembled into clones with MiXCR by TCRdb, keeping productive beta chains. Every entry covers one CDR3 protein and lists the most common genes and DNA from its rows. None of the V and J calls come from the authors' own analysis; TCRdb made them. The sample contains 250,000 to 350,000 distinct CDR3 sequences, around 10% of them found a single time. The top ten clonotypes cover over 3% of the sample.

The germline V gene encodes CDR1 MNHEY and CDR2 SVGAGI. The V end loses 10 bases and the J end loses 1 base, and a stretch of 19 bases separates them. The CDR3 measures 15 amino acids from cysteine to phenylalanine. The kept DNA is CDR3 alone, 45 bases in frame from the first base. This clonotype showed up just a few times. Its antigen is unknown. No much larger clonotype is one base removed from it; base qualities were not supplied. The treatment or condition label corresponds to: live attenuated yellow fever vaccine strain. PBMCs were isolated from peripheral blood using a standard Ficoll-Paque protocol. Dynabeads CD4 and CD8 positive selection kits were used to isolate the CD4 and CD8 T-cell fractions. TriZol was used to extract RNA from bulk PBMCs, from CD4 and CD8 fractions, and from dextramer-positive and dextramer-negative fractions.

The sequences come from CD4+ T cells sorted from PBMCs, collected 5 days after the yellow fever booster vaccination. This receptor chain uses TRBV6-5 and TRBJ1-1, with the D gene too uncertain to name. The source of this sequence is a man aged 18 to 30 who received the YFV17D yellow fever vaccine. CDR3 protein: CATLINPQANTEAFF. The bases are TGTGCCACCCTTATTAACCCTCAGGCGAACACTGAAGCTTTCTTT.